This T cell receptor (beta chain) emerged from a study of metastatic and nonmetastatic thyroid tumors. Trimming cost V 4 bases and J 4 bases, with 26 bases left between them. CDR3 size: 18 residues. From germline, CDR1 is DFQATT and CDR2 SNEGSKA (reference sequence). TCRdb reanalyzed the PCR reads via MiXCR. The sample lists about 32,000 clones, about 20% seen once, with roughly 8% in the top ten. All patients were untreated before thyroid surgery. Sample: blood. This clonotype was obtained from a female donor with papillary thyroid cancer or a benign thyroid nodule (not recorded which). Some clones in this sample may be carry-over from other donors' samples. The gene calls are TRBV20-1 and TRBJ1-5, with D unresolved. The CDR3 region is CSATDPRRGSATNQPQHF. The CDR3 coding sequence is TGCAGTGCTACGGACCCACGGAGAGGGTCCGCTACTAATCAGCCCCAGCATTTT.